Reported below is one T cell receptor (beta chain). The antigen is unknown. In the PCR, 60 Vbeta and 13 Jbeta primers were used. Clones were read by immunoSEQ multiplex PCR, and TCRdb kept only the in-frame ones, dropping some. Of 150,000 to 200,000 clones listed, 75% to 85% were seen once; the top ten hold approximately 0.8%. Trimming removed 0 bases at V and 2 bases at J, with 14 bases between. The CDR3 runs to 16 residues. Germline assignment: CDR1 SGHRS and CDR2 YFSETQ. This entry comes from a study of cytomegalovirus exposure and HLA in healthy donors. Study observations and caveats: Evidence from a later analysis indicated that most CMV-associated TCR beta chains looked HLA-restricted. CMV serostatus was the sole immune exposure data available. Certain indistinguishable V segments, among them TRBV6-2 and TRBV6-3, were excluded.

Nominal health characterized the donors when sampled, though unrecorded immune exposures were likely. The sequence derives from a woman in her late teens or twenties in good health and CMV-seronegative. The V and J genes are TRBV5-1 and TRBJ1-2; D gene unclear. The material sequenced was PBMCs. CDR3 sequence: CASSLERAGGNYGYTF. CDR3 in DNA: TGCGCCAGCAGCTTGGAGAGGGCGGGAGGGAACTATGGCTACACCTTC.